This is a list of T cell receptor beta chains from one sample in a study of blood T cell repertoires in COVID-19. The protocol was immunoSEQ multiplex PCR, while the TCRdb copy is restricted to in-frame clones and leaves out a portion. The repertoire includes approximately 140,000 clones, around 89% of them detected once, and about 17% sits in the top ten. Sequences were obtained from peripheral blood. All receptors derive from a man aged 50-59 years with active or convalescent COVID-19. Both conserved end residues are part of each CDR3. D genes are given only for firm matches. For some rows the clone size is stated as once, few or many, or as a class when expanded; others skip it.

D gene	clone size	V gene	J gene	CDR3 DNA	CDR3 protein
TRBD1	.	TRBV24-1	TRBJ2-1	TGTGCCACCAGTGACCCGGGACAGATGGCTCCTCGGGAGCAGTTCTTC	CATSDPGQMAPREQFF
TRBD1	once	TRBV3-1/TRBV3-2	TRBJ1-1	TGTGCCAGCAGCCAATCCCTAAACAGGGGTAAGAACACTGAAGCTTTCTTT	CASSQSLNRGKNTEAFF
.	.	TRBV24-1	TRBJ2-1	TGTGCCACCAGTGATCCCCAACAGGAACGCTACAATGAGCAGTTCTTC	CATSDPQQERYNEQFF
.	.	TRBV10-3	TRBJ2-6	TGTGCCATTCTATCTGGGGCCAACGTCCTGACTTTC	CAILSGANVLTF
TRBD2	.	TRBV5-1	TRBJ2-7	TGCGCCAGCAGCTTGGTACTAGCGGGAGGGACCTCCTACGAGCAGTACTTC	CASSLVLAGGTSYEQYF
TRBD2	many	TRBV27	TRBJ2-1	TGTGCCAGCAGTCTTACTGTGGCTAGCGGGAGGAGTGAGCAGTTCTTC	CASSLTVASGRSEQFF
TRBD1	.	TRBV23-1	TRBJ2-3	TGCGCCAGCAGTCAACTATTTGATTCCGGGACAGGGGACGAGTCCGAAGATACGCAGTATTTT	CASSQLFDSGTGDESEDTQYF
.	.	TRBV2	TRBJ1-3	TGTGCCAGCAGGACCTCGGTGGGCCTCTTGGGAAACACCATATATTTT	CASRTSVGLLGNTIYF
.	.	TRBV19	TRBJ1-2	TGTGCCAGTAGTACCACCCCTGGACAGTATGGCTACACCTTC	CASSTTPGQYGYTF
.	.	TRBV18	TRBJ1-1	TGTGCCAGCTCAACGGGCCAGGGGATGAACACTGAAGCTTTCTTT	CASSTGQGMNTEAFF
TRBD1	.	TRBV12-5	TRBJ1-3	TGTGCTAGTGGAAAATTTTGGGACAGTGGAAACACCATATATTTT	CASGKFWDSGNTIYF
.	.	TRBV19	TRBJ1-3	TGTGCCAGTAGTACAGACCCCCCAGGGACATCGGGCACCATATATTTT	CASSTDPPGTSGTIYF
.	.	TRBV5-1	TRBJ2-3	TGCGCCAGCAGCCCTCGGACAGCAAGCACAGATACGCAGTATTTT	CASSPRTASTDTQYF
.	.	TRBV7-8	TRBJ2-5	TGTGCCAGCAGCTTAGAGTCAGGCGTTACCCAGTACTTC	CASSLESGVTQYF
TRBD2	.	TRBV5-1	TRBJ2-1	TGCGCCAGCAGCTTGACACTAGCGGGGGAATACAATGAGCAGTTCTTC	CASSLTLAGEYNEQFF
.	.	TRBV6-1	TRBJ2-7	TGTGCCAGCAGTGAAGTCAGGGGCGAGCAGTACTTC	CASSEVRGEQYF
.	.	TRBV9	TRBJ1-3	TGTGCCAGCAGTGACTTGGTCTCTGGAAACACCATATATTTT	CASSDLVSGNTIYF
TRBD1	.	TRBV10-3	TRBJ1-2	TGTGCCATCAGTGAGACGACAGGGCTCCGGGTCGGCTACACCTTC	CAISETTGLRVGYTF
.	.	TRBV29-1	TRBJ2-1	TGCAGCGTGGGATATGGGAGGTATGAGCAGTTCTTC	CSVGYGRYEQFF
.	.	TRBV10-1	TRBJ2-1	TGCGCCAGCAGTGAGTCCGGCGGGTTTACCGGGGATGAGCAGTTCTTC	CASSESGGFTGDEQFF
TRBD1	.	TRBV4-2	TRBJ1-4	TGTGCCAGCAGCCAGACAGGGGGTCGGGAAAAACTGTTTTTT	CASSQTGGREKLFF
TRBD1	.	TRBV5-1	TRBJ2-2	TGCGCCAGCACAAGGGACAGGGGGACCGGGGAGCTGTTTTTT	CASTRDRGTGELFF
TRBD1	.	TRBV5-4	TRBJ1-3	TGTGCCAGCAGCTTGAGGTCAGGGGGCTCTGGAAACACCATATATTTT	CASSLRSGGSGNTIYF
TRBD2	.	TRBV7-7	TRBJ2-2	TGTGCCAGCAGCAGGGACTATCAGAACACCGGGGAGCTGTTTTTT	CASSRDYQNTGELFF
.	.	TRBV3-1/TRBV3-2	TRBJ2-5	TGTGCCAGCACCTCAGGGGTATTCCAAGAGACCCAGTACTTC	CASTSGVFQETQYF
.	.	TRBV29-1	TRBJ1-2	TGCAGCGTTCCCCGAGGCGGCAGATATGGCTACACCTTC	CSVPRGGRYGYTF
.	.	TRBV7-2	TRBJ1-1	TGTGCCAGCAGCTTGAAGCCGGGAGGAACTGAAGCTTTCTTT	CASSLKPGGTEAFF
TRBD2	once	TRBV5-6	TRBJ2-1	TGTGCCAGCAGCAATAGCGGGAGGGGCTACAATGAGCAGTTCTTC	CASSNSGRGYNEQFF
.	.	TRBV29-1	TRBJ2-1	TGCAGCGTTGAATGGGGAGTTAGGAACAATGAGCAGTTCTTC	CSVEWGVRNNEQFF
TRBD1	.	TRBV13	TRBJ1-4	TGTGCCAGCAGCGGGCCGGGACAGCGAGCGGGTAATGAAAAACTGTTTTTT	CASSGPGQRAGNEKLFF
.	few	TRBV4-1	TRBJ1-4	TGCGCCAGCAGACTAGCGGGCCGGCGTAATGAAAAACTGTTTTTT	CASRLAGRRNEKLFF
TRBD1	.	TRBV6-5	TRBJ1-2	TGTGCCAGCAGTTACTCGTTCACAGGGGAACGCGGCTACACCTTC	CASSYSFTGERGYTF
.	once	TRBV7-7	TRBJ1-6	TGTGCCAGCAGCCCCCGGACACTCAAGAAGGTCCCCTATAATTCACCCCTCCACTTT	CASSPRTLKKVPYNSPLHF
.	few	TRBV19	TRBJ2-3	TGTGCCAGTAGTATGAACCGGGACACAGATACGCAGTATTTT	CASSMNRDTDTQYF
TRBD2	.	TRBV7-2	TRBJ2-5	TGTGCCAGCAGGGACTTGCGTAGTAGCGGGGGCCCGGGGCTTGAGACCCAGTACTTC	CASRDLRSSGGPGLETQYF
.	.	TRBV9	TRBJ2-7	TGTGCCAGCAGCGTAGACTCCACGGGTCTTGAGCAGTACTTC	CASSVDSTGLEQYF
.	.	TRBV23-1	TRBJ2-7	TGCGCCAGCAGTCAAAGCCGAGACAGGGACTTTTACGAGCAGTACTTC	CASSQSRDRDFYEQYF
TRBD2	once	TRBV7-9	TRBJ2-1	TGTGCCAGCAGCCCCCCCCCTAGCGGTAGCTCCTACAATGAGCAGTTCTTC	CASSPPPSGSSYNEQFF
.	.	TRBV20-1	TRBJ2-5	TGCAGTGCTAGTGATCGGAGGGCGAAAGAGACCCAGTACTTC	CSASDRRAKETQYF
.	.	TRBV7-8	TRBJ1-5	TGTGCCAGCAGCTTAGCGACAGGACGCAATCAGCCCCAGCATTTT	CASSLATGRNQPQHF
.	.	TRBV5-6	TRBJ1-4	TGTGCCAGCAGCAGAAATTTCGGGGGAATACTGTTTTTT	CASSRNFGGILFF
.	.	TRBV19	TRBJ1-4	TGTGCCAGTAGGACCGGGACACCGAATGAAAAACTGTTTTTT	CASRTGTPNEKLFF
TRBD2	.	TRBV15	TRBJ2-7	TGTGCCACCAGCAGAGCAGCGGGAGTGTACGAGCAGTACTTC	CATSRAAGVYEQYF
.	once	TRBV5-1	TRBJ1-5	TGCGCCAGCAGCTTGGACCGGTCGGATCAGCCCCAGCATTTT	CASSLDRSDQPQHF
.	.	TRBV6-5	TRBJ2-7	TGTGCCAGCCTCCGGGATATCTACGAGCAGTACTTC	CASLRDIYEQYF
.	.	TRBV5-1	TRBJ2-7	TGCGCCAGCAGTTCGAGGACATCTGATTACGAGCAGTACTTC	CASSSRTSDYEQYF
.	.	TRBV2	TRBJ1-5	TGTGCCAGCAGTGGACGACAGCACAATCAGCCCCAGCATTTT	CASSGRQHNQPQHF
.	.	TRBV10-3	TRBJ2-7	TGTGCCATCAGTGAGTCTCAGGGCCCCTTGTGGGAGCAGTACTTC	CAISESQGPLWEQYF
.	.	TRBV5-3	TRBJ1-6	TGTGCCAGAAGCTTTCTCGGGGGGGAAAATTCACCCCTCCACTTT	CARSFLGGENSPLHF
.	.	TRBV28	TRBJ1-2	TGTGCCAGCAGTTTATGGGTTCACGGGAATCAAAACTATGGCTACACCTTC	CASSLWVHGNQNYGYTF
.	few	TRBV6-1	TRBJ2-7	TGTGCCAGCAGTGAATCCGGGTCCTACGAGCAGTACTTC	CASSESGSYEQYF
.	.	TRBV5-1	TRBJ2-2	TGCGCCAGCAGCTTGGATAGCTCCGGGGAGCTGTTTTTT	CASSLDSSGELFF
TRBD1	.	TRBV5-1	TRBJ1-6	TGCGCCAGCAGCTTACAATTCAGGGGGCAGCAGAATTCACCCCTCCACTTT	CASSLQFRGQQNSPLHF
.	.	TRBV20-1	TRBJ2-7	TGCAGTGCTAGTCCCGAAGGGCCGGGAAGCTACGAGCAGTACTTC	CSASPEGPGSYEQYF
.	.	TRBV27	TRBJ1-5	TGTGCCAGCAGTTTAGTGGGGAGTGGCAATCAGCCCCAGCATTTT	CASSLVGSGNQPQHF
.	few	TRBV6-2/TRBV6-3	TRBJ1-2	TGTGCCAGCAGTTACTCGACGGGACACCGCCGGAGCCACTATGGCTACACCTTC	CASSYSTGHRRSHYGYTF
TRBD1	.	TRBV27	TRBJ1-1	TGTGCCAGCAGTCTCAGGGGACAGCCTGAAGCTTTCTTT	CASSLRGQPEAFF
TRBD1	.	TRBV5-6	TRBJ1-3	TGTGCCAGCAGCTCCACAGGGGGCCTTGGAAACACCATATATTTT	CASSSTGGLGNTIYF